This T cell receptor (beta chain) was documented in a study of cytomegalovirus exposure and HLA in healthy donors. On this clone: The antigen remains unidentified.

General study points: More clonal expansion characterized HLA-associated TCR beta chains than equally common others in a later analysis. Earlier findings revealed that most TCR beta V segments proved productive either about 87% or about 30% of the time. Further analysis was carried out later, and it showed several of the most significant clusters appearing linked to common viral pathogens.

The primer mix had 60 Vbeta and 13 Jbeta primers. Produced via immunoSEQ multiplex PCR; TCRdb's table is partial and in-frame only. The sample holds some 200,000 clones, 79% seen once. Germline V gene sequence: CDR1 MRHNA, CDR2 SNTAGT. CDR3 length equals 15 residues. V was pared by 8 bases and J by 3 bases, with 8 bases of the junction left unmatched. The sequenced material came from PBMCs. This clonotype originated in a girl under 18 in good health and CMV-seropositive. This chain links TRBV6-4 with TRBJ2-7, with TRBD2 matching 12 bases. CDR3 DNA sequence: TGTGCCAGCCCCAATCTAGCGGGGGGGCTCTACGAGCAGTACTTC. As protein: CASPNLAGGLYEQYF.